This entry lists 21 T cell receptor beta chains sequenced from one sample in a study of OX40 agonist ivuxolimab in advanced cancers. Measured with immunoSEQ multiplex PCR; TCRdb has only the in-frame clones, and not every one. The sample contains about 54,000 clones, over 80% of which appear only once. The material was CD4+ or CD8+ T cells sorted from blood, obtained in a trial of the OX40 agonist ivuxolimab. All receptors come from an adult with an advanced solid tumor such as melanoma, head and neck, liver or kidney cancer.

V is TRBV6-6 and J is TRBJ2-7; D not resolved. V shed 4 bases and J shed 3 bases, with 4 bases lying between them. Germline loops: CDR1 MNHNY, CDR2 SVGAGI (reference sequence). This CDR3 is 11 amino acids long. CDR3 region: CASSSFYEQYF. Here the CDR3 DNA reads TGTGCCAGCAGTTCTTTCTACGAGCAGTACTTC.

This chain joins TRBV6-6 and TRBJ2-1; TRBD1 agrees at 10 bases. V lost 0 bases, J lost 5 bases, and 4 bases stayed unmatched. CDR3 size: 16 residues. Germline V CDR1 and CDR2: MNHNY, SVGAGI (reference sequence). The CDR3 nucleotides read TGTGCCAGCAGTTACTCGGGACAGGGGTACAACAATGAGCAGTTCTTC. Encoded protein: CASSYSGQGYNNEQFF.

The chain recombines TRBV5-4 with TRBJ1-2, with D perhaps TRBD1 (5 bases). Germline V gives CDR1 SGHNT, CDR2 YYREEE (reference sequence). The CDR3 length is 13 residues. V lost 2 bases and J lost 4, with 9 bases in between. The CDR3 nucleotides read TGTGCCAGCAGCTTCCGAGGGACCTATGGCTACACCTTC. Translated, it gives CASSFRGTYGYTF.

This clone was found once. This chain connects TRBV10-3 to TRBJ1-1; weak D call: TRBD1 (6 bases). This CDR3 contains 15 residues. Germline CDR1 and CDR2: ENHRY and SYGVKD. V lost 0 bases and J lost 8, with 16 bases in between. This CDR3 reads CAISESKGEVKEAFF. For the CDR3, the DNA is TGTGCCATCAGTGAGTCGAAGGGGGAGGTTAAGGAAGCTTTCTTT.

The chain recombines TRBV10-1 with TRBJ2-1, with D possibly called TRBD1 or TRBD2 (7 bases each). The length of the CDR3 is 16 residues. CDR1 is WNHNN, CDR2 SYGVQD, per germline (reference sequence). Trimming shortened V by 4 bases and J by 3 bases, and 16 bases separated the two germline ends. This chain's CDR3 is CASSGLRRGGYNEQFF. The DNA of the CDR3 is TGCGCCAGCAGTGGCCTGCGCAGGGGGGGCTACAATGAGCAGTTCTTC.

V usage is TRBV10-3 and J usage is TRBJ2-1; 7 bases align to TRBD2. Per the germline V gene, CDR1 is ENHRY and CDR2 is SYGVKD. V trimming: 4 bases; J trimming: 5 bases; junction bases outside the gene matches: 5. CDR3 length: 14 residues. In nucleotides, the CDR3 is TGTGCCATCAGTGCGGGGACTAAGCACAATGAGCAGTTCTTC. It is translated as CAISAGTKHNEQFF.

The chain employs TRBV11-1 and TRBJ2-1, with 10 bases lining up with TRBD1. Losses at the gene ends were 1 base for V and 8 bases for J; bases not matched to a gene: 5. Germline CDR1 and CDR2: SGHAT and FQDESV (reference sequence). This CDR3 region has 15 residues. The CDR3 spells CASSLVGQGYDEQFF. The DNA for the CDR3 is TGTGCCAGCAGCTTAGTGGGACAGGGGTATGATGAGCAGTTCTTC.

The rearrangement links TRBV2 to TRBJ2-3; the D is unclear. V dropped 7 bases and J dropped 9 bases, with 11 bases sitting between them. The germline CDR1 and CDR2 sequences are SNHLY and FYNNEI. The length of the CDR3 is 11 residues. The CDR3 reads CASIGLPTQYF. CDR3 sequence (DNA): TGTGCCAGCATCGGCCTCCCGACGCAGTATTTT.

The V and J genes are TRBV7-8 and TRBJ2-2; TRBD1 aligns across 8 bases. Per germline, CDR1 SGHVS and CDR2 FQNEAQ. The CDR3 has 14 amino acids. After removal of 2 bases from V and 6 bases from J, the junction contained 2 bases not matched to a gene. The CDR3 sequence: CASSLPTGAGELFF. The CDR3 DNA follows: TGTGCCAGCAGCTTACCGACAGGGGCCGGGGAGCTGTTTTTT.

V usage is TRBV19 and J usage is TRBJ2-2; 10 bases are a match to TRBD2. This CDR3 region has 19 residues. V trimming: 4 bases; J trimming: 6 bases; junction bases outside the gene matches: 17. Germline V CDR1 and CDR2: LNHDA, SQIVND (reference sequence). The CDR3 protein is CASSTAPTGLAEVPGELFF. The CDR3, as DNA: TGTGCCAGTAGTACAGCACCAACCGGACTAGCGGAGGTCCCCGGGGAGCTGTTTTTT. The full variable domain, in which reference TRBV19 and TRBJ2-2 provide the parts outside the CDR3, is DGGITQSPKYLFRKEGQNVTLSCEQNLNHDAMYWYRQDPGQGLRLIYYSQIVNDFQKGDIAEGYSVSREKKESFPLTVTSAQKNPTAFYLCASSTAPTGLAEVPGELFFGEGSRLTVL.

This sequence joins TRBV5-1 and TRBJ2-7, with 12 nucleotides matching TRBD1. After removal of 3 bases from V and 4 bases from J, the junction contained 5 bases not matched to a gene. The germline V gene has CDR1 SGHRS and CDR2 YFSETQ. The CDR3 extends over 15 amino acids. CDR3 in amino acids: CASSWGQGAGYEQYF. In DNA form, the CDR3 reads TGCGCCAGCAGCTGGGGACAGGGGGCAGGTTACGAGCAGTACTTC.

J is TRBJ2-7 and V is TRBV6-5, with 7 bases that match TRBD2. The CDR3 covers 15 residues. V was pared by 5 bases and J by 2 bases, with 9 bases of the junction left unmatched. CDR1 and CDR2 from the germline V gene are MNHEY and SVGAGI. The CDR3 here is CASSPTRAGAYEQYF. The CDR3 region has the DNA TGTGCCAGCAGTCCAACTCGGGCGGGAGCCTACGAGCAGTACTTC.

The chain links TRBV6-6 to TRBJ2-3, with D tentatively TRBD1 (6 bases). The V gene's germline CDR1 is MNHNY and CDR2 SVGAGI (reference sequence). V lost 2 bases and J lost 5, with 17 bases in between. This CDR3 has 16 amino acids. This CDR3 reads CASSYPRQEVVDTQYF. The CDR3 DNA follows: TGTGCCAGCAGTTACCCCCGACAGGAGGTAGTAGATACGCAGTATTTT.

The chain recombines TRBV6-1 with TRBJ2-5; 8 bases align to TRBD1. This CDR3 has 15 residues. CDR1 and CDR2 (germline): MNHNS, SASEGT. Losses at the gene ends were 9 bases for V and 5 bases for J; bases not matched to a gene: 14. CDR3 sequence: CASSGGADWSETQYF. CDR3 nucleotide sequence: TGTGCCAGTTCAGGGGGCGCCGATTGGAGTGAGACCCAGTACTTC.

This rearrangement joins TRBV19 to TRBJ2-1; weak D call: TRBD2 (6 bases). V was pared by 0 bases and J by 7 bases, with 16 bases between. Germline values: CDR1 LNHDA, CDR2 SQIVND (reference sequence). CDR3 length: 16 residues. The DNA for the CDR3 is TGTGCCAGTAGTATAGATAGGAGACTAGTTTGGAATGAGCAGTTCTTC. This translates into CASSIDRRLVWNEQFF.

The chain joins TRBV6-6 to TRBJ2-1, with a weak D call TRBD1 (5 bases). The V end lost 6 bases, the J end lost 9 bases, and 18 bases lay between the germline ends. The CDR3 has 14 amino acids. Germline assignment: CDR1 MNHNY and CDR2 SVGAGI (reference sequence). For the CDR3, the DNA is TGTGCCAGCAGCCCCTCGACTTGGGGCGGTGAGCAGTTCTTC. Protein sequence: CASSPSTWGGEQFF.

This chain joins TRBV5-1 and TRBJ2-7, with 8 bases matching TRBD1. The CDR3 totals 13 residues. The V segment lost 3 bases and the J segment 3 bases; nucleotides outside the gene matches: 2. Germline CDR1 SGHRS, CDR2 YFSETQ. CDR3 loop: CASSSGQGYEQYF. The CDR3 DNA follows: TGCGCCAGCAGCTCCGGACAGGGCTACGAGCAGTACTTC.

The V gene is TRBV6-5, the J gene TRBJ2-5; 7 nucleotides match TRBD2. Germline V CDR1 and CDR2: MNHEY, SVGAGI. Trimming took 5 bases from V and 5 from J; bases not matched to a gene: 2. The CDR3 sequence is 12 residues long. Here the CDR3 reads CASSPRGETQYF. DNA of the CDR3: TGTGCCAGCAGTCCGCGGGGGGAGACCCAGTACTTC.

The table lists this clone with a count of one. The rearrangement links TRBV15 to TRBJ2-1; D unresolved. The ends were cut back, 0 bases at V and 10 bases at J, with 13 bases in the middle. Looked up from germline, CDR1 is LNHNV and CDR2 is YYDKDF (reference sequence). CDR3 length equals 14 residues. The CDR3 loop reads CATSREGSSNEQFF. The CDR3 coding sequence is TGTGCCACCAGCAGAGAAGGTAGCAGTAACGAGCAGTTCTTC.

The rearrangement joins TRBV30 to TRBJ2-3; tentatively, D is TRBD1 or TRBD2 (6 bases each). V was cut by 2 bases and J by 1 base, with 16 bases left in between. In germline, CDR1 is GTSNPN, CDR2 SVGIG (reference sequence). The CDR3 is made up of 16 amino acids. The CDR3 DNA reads TGTGCCTGGAGTCGTAACAGGGCGGGACGCACAGATACGCAGTATTTT. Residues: CAWSRNRAGRTDTQYF.

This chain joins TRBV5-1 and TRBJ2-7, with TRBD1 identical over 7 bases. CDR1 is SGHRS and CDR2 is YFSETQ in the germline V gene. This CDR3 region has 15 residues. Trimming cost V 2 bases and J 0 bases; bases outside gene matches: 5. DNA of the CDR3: TGCGCCAGCAGCTTAGGGACAGCCCTCTCCTACGAGCAGTACTTC. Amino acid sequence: CASSLGTALSYEQYF.